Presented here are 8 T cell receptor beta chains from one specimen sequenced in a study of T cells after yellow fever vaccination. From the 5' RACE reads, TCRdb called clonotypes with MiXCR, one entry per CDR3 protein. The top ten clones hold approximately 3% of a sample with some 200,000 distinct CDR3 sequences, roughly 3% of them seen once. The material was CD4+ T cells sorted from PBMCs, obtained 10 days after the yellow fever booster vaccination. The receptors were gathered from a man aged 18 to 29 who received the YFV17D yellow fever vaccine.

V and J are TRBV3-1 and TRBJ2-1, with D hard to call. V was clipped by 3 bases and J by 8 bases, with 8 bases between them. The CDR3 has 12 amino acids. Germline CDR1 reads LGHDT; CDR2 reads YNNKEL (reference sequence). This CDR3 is CASSQRHDEQFF. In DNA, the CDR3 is TGTGCCAGCAGCCAGCGTCACGATGAGCAGTTCTTC.

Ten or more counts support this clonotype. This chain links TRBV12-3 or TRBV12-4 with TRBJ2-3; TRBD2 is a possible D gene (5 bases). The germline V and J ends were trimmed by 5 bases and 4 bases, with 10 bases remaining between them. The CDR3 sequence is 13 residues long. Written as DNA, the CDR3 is TGTGCCAGCAGTCTTCGGGGAGCAGATACGCAGTATTTT. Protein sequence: CASSLRGADTQYF.

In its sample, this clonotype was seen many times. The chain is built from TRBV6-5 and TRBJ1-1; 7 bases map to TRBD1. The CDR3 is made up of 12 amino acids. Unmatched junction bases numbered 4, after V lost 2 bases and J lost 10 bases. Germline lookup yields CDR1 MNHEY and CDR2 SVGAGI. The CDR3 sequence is CASSYRGLRAFF. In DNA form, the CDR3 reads TGTGCCAGCAGTTACAGGGGGCTTAGAGCTTTCTTT.

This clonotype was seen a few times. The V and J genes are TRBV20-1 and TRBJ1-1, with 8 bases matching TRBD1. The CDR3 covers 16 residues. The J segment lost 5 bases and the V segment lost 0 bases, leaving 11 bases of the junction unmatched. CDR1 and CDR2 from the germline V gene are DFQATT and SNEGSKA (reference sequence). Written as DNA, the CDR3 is TGCAGTGCTAGAGATCGAAGGACAGGGAGGGGTACTGAAGCTTTCTTT. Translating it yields CSARDRRTGRGTEAFF.

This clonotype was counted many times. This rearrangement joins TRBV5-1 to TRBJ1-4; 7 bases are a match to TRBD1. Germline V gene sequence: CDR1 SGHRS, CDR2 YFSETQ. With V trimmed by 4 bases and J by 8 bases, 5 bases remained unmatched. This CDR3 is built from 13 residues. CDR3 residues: CASSAGTEEKLFF. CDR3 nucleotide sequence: TGCGCCAGCAGCGCTGGGACAGAAGAAAAACTGTTTTTT. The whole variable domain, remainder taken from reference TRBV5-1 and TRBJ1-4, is KAGVTQTPRYLIKTRGQQVTLSCSPISGHRSVSWYQQTPGQGLQFLFEYFSETQRNKGNFPGRFSGRQFSNSRSEMNVSTLELGDSALYLCASSAGTEEKLFFGSGTQLSVL.

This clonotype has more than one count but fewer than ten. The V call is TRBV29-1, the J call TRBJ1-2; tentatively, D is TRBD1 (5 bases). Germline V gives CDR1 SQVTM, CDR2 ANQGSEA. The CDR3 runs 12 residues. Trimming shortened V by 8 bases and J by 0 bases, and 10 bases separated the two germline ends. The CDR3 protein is CSIQTANYGYTF. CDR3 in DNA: TGCAGCATACAGACAGCTAACTATGGCTACACCTTC. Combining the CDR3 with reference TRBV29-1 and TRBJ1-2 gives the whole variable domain SAVISQKPSRDICQRGTSLTIQCQVDSQVTMMFWYRQQPGQSLTLIATANQGSEATYESGFVIDKFPISRPNLTFSTLTVSNMSPEDSSIYLCSIQTANYGYTFGSGTRLTVV.

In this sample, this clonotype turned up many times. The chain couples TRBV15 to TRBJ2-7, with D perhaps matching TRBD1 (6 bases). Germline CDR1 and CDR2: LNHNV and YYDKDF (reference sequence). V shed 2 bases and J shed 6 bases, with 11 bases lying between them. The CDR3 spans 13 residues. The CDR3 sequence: CATSRTTRGEQYV. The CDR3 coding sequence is TGTGCCACCAGCAGAACAACCAGGGGCGAGCAGTACGTC.

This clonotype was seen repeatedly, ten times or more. For the CDR3, the DNA is TGTGCCAGCACCAAGCCGGAACTAGCGGGAAACTCTGGGGCCAACGTCCTGACTTTC. Its translation: CASTKPELAGNSGANVLTF. The gene calls are TRBV6-2 or TRBV6-3 and TRBJ2-6; 10 bases fit TRBD2. Germline CDR1 MNHEY, CDR2 SVGEGT. The CDR3 covers 19 residues. The V and J ends lost 7 bases and 0 bases, in that order; junction bases with no gene match: 12.